Described below is a single T cell receptor beta chain sequence and its context. Its specificity is unknown. This specimen belongs to a study of blood T cells in healthy people across ages. General study results and limits: Naive T cell percentage showed a strong correlation with the diversity of TCR beta. Age advanced and TCR beta diversity per million T cells fell, roughly linearly. Compared with aged donors, long-lived donors showed fewer expanded clones, suggesting selection.

With a J-beta primer mix and a sample-barcoded 5' primer, a second PCR ran 7 to 11 cycles. Every molecule of cDNA carried a tag from a template-switch adaptor with 12 random nucleotides. TCRdb passed the 5' RACE reads through MiXCR, listing each CDR3 protein once. The sample includes around 1.5 million distinct CDR3 sequences, roughly 59% of them seen just once. The CDR3 runs to 14 residues. Deletions cut 10 bases from V and 3 bases from J, with 20 bases between. Germline values: CDR1 SGHRS, CDR2 YFSETQ. Sequenced sample: blood. The origin of this receptor is a young man in good health. This rearrangement joins TRBV5-1 to TRBJ2-7; the D gene is possibly TRBD1 (6 bases). CDR3 region: CAGNAAGVNYEQYF. DNA of the CDR3: TGCGCCGGCAACGCCGCAGGGGTAAACTACGAGCAGTACTTC.